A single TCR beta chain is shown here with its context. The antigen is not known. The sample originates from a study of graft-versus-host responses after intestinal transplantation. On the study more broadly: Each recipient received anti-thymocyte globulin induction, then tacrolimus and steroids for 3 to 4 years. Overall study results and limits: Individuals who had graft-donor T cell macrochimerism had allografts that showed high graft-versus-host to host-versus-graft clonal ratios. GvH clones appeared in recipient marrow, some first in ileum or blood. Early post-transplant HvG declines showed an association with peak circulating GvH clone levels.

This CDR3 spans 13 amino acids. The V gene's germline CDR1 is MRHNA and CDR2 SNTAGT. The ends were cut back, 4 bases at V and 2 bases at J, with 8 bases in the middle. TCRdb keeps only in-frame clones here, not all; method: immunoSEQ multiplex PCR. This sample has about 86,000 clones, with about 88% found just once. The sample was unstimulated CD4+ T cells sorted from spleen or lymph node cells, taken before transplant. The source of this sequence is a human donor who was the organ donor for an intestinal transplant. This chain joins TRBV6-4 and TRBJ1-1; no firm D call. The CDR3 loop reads CASSAEGNTEAFF. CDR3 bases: TGTGCCAGCAGTGCCGAGGGAAACACTGAAGCTTTCTTT.